The clone carrying this TCR beta chain was counted a few times. The antigen remains undetermined. Assay: immunoSEQ multiplex PCR; the TCRdb copy retains only in-frame clones and omits some. The sample lists a few hundred thousand clones, roughly 74% occurring once. Cryopreserved PBMCs were the source of about 2 micrograms of genomic DNA, which went to TCR beta libraries. This specimen belongs to a study of cytotoxic CD8 clonotypes in ibrutinib-treated CLL. For the study at large: Responses: around 24 partial, 2 complete; after median about 68 months, 14 stayed remitted, some twelve progressed. Study-level findings and limits: Clonality increased at ibrutinib response and stayed stable in sustained remission. At progression, however, it fell back toward baseline. Among the clonotypes, public ones were uncommon and contracted or held stable on treatment.

Germline V gene sequence: CDR1 KGHSH, CDR2 LQKENI. V lost 0 bases, J lost 2 bases, and 7 bases lay in between. The CDR3 has 14 amino acids. The rearrangement uses TRBV18 and TRBJ1-2; no clear D gene. The sequenced sample was PBMCs, obtained after 24 months of ibrutinib treatment. The origin of this receptor is a human donor with chronic lymphocytic leukemia. DNA of the CDR3: TGTGCCAGCTCACCACCCCAGCACAACTATGGCTACACCTTC. Amino acid sequence: CASSPPQHNYGYTF.